The sequence of this T cell receptor beta chain was determined in a study of cytomegalovirus exposure and HLA in healthy donors. Study as a whole: Ancestry clustering placed about 80% of roughly 400 genotyped donors in the Caucasian-associated cluster.

Amplification used 60 Vbeta primers and 13 Jbeta primers. TCRdb keeps only in-frame clones here, not all; method: immunoSEQ multiplex PCR. The sample includes 150,000 to 200,000 clones, around 80% of them seen just once. The CDR3 is 13 residues long. V was pared by 7 bases and J by 3 bases, with 13 bases between. Germline CDR1 is SQVTM and CDR2 is ANQGSEA. This sequence was found in a man aged 35-49 years in good health and CMV-seronegative. The chain joins TRBV29-1 to TRBJ2-1; D is unresolved. The sequencing sample was made of PBMCs. DNA for the CDR3: TGCAGCGCCACGGGTTTGGTCTACAATGAGCAGTTCTTC. Translation: CSATGLVYNEQFF.